The 8 T cell receptor beta chains below were found in one sample sequenced in a study of cytomegalovirus exposure and HLA in healthy donors. PCR involved 60 Vbeta and 13 Jbeta primers. Sequenced by immunoSEQ multiplex PCR; TCRdb stores in-frame clones only, minus some. Of approximately 130,000 clones in the sample, about two thirds were seen once. The sample comprised PBMCs. The source of these receptors is a woman aged 40 to 49 in good health and CMV-seronegative.

This clone has a handful of counts. The rearrangement joins TRBV28 to TRBJ1-5, with D hard to call. The length of the CDR3 is 13 residues. Germline V gene data show CDR1 as MDHEN and CDR2 as SYDVKM. Trimming removed 3 bases at V and 5 bases at J, with 8 bases between. The CDR3 reads CASSFVGDQPQHF. In nucleotides, the CDR3 is TGTGCCAGCAGTTTTGTAGGAGATCAGCCCCAGCATTTT.

The V gene is TRBV10-3, the J gene TRBJ1-1, with D possibly TRBD1 on 6 matching bases. This CDR3 spans 16 amino acids. V lost 0 bases and J 7 bases, leaving 18 bases between the germline ends. CDR1 is ENHRY, CDR2 SYGVKD, per germline. The CDR3 nucleotides are TGTGCCATCAGTGAGTCTAGGGGGAAAGGGGCGCTTGAAGCTTTCTTT. Translated, it gives CAISESRGKGALEAFF.

The rearrangement links TRBV5-1 to TRBJ1-1, with D unresolved. V was pared by 6 bases and J by 1 base, with 13 bases between. There are 14 residues in the CDR3. Looked up from germline, CDR1 is SGHRS and CDR2 is YFSETQ. CDR3 in amino acids: CASTLYTANTEAFF. CDR3 in DNA: TGCGCCAGCACCCTTTACACAGCGAACACTGAAGCTTTCTTT.

The chain employs TRBV7-8 and TRBJ1-1; weak D call: TRBD1 (5 bases). Germline CDR1 reads SGHVS; CDR2 reads FQNEAQ. V was pared by 5 bases and J by 0 bases, with 13 bases between. The CDR3 is made up of 15 amino acids. The CDR3 loop reads CASSITGLMNTEAFF. The CDR3 nucleotides read TGTGCCAGCAGCATTACGGGACTCATGAACACTGAAGCTTTCTTT.

The chain is built from TRBV10-3 and TRBJ2-3; 10 nucleotides agree with TRBD1. J gave up 0 bases and V 11 bases, and 11 bases lay outside the gene matches. Germline CDR1 and CDR2: ENHRY and SYGVKD. The CDR3 consists of 16 residues. The CDR3 reads CAARKGQGTSTDTQYF. CDR3 in DNA: TGTGCCGCCCGGAAGGGACAGGGGACTAGCACAGATACGCAGTATTTT.

The rearrangement links TRBV7-9 to TRBJ2-4, with D possibly being TRBD1 (5 bases). This CDR3 has 14 residues. V was clipped by 1 base and J by 12 bases, with 16 bases between them. CDR1 and CDR2 from the germline V gene are SEHNR and FQNEAQ (reference sequence). In DNA, the CDR3 is TGTGCCAGCAGCTTAGAGTGGGGATTCGGACATCAGTACTTC. This codes for CASSLEWGFGHQYF.

The chain joins TRBV19 to TRBJ2-7, with D uncertain. Trimming pared 0 bases from V and 4 bases from J, leaving 16 bases between. This CDR3 is built from 16 residues. Per the germline V gene, CDR1 is LNHDA and CDR2 is SQIVND (reference sequence). The CDR3 sequence is CASSIDETNTPYEQYF. CDR3 nucleotide sequence: TGTGCCAGTAGTATAGATGAAACGAACACCCCTTACGAGCAGTACTTC. The variable domain in full, with the rest retrieved from reference TRBV19 and TRBJ2-7, is DGGITQSPKYLFRKEGQNVTLSCEQNLNHDAMYWYRQDPGQGLRLIYYSQIVNDFQKGDIAEGYSVSREKKESFPLTVTSAQKNPTAFYLCASSIDETNTPYEQYFGPGTRLTVT.

The chain recombines TRBV14 with TRBJ1-2; no clear D. Germline CDR1 and CDR2: SGHDN and FVKESK. This CDR3 region has 13 residues. The germline V and J ends were trimmed by 4 bases and 6 bases, with 12 bases remaining between them. The DNA of the CDR3 is TGTGCCAGCAGCCTTACTCGATCGGATGGCTACACCTTC. It codes for CASSLTRSDGYTF.